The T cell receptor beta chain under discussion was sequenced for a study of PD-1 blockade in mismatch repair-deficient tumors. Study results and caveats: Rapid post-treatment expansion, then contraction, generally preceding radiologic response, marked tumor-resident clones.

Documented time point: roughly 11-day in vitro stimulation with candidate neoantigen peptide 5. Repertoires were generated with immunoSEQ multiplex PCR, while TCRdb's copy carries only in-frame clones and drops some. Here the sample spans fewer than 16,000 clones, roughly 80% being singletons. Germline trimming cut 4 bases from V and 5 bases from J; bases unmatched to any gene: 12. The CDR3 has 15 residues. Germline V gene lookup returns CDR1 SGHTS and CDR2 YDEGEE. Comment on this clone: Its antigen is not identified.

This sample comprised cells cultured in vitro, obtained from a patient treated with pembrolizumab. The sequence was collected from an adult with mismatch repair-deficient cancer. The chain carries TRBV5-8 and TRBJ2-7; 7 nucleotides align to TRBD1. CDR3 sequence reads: CASSHHRGRRDEQYF. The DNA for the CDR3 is TGTGCCAGCAGCCACCACAGGGGCCGCCGGGACGAGCAGTACTTC. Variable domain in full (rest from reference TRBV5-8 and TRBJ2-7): EAGVTQSPTHLIKTRGQQATLRCSPISGHTSVYWYQQALGLGLQFLLWYDEGEERNRGNFPPRFSGRQFPNYSSELNVNALELEDSALYLCASSHHRGRRDEQYFGPGTRLTVT.